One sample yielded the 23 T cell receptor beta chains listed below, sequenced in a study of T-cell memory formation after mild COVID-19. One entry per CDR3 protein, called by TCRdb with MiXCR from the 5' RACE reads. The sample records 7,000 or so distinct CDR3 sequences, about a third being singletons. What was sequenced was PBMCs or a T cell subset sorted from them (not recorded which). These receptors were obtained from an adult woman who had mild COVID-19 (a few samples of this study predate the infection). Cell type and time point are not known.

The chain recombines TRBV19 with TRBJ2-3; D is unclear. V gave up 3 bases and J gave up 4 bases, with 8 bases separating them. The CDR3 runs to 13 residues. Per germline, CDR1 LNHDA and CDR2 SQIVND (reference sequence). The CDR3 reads CASSISVADTQYF. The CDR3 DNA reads TGTGCCAGTAGTATTTCAGTCGCAGATACGCAGTATTTT. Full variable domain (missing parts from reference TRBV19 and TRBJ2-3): DGGITQSPKYLFRKEGQNVTLSCEQNLNHDAMYWYRQDPGQGLRLIYYSQIVNDFQKGDIAEGYSVSREKKESFPLTVTSAQKNPTAFYLCASSISVADTQYFGPGTRLTVL.

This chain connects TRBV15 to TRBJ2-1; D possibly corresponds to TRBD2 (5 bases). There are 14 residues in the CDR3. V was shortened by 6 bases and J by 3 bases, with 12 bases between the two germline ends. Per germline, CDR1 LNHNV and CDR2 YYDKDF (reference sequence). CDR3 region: CATRSGLRYNEQFF. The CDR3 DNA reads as TGTGCCACCAGAAGCGGACTTCGCTACAATGAGCAGTTCTTC.

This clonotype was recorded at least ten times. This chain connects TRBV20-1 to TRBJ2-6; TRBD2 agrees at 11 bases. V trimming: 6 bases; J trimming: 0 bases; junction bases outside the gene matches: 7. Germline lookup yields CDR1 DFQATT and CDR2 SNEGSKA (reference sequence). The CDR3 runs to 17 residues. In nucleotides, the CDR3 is TGCAGTGCCCCGACTAGCGGGATACTCTCTGGGGCCAACGTCCTGACTTTC. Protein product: CSAPTSGILSGANVLTF.

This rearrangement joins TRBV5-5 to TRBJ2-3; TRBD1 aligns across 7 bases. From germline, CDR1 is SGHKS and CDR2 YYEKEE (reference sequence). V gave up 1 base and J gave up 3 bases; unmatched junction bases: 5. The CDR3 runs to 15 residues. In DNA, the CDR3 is TGTGCCAGCAGCTTGACAGGGGTGGTGACAGATACGCAGTATTTT. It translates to CASSLTGVVTDTQYF.

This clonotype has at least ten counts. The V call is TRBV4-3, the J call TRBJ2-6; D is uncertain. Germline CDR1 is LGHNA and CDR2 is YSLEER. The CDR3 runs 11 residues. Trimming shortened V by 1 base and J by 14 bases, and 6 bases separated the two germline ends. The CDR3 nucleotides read TGCGCCAGCAGCCAAGCCGGCATCCTGACTTTC. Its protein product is CASSQAGILTF.

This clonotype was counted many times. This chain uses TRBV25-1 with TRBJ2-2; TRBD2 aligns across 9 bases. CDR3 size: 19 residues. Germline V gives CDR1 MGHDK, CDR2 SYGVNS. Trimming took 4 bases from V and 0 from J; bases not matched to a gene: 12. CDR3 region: CASSAIGLAGEANTGELFF. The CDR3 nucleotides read TGTGCCAGCAGTGCCATCGGTTTAGCGGGGGAGGCGAACACCGGGGAGCTGTTTTTT.

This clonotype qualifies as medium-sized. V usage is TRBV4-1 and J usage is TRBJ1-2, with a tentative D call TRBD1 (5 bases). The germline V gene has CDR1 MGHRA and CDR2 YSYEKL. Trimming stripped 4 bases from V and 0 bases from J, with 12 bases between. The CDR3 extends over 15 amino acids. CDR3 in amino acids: CASSLRDAANYGYTF. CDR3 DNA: TGCGCCAGCAGCCTCCGGGACGCAGCTAACTATGGCTACACCTTC.

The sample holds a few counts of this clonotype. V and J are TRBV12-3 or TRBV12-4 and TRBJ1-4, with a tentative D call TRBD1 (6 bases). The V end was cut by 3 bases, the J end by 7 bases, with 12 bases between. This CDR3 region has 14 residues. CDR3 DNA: TGTGCCAGCAGTTTTTGGGGGCTAGGTGAAAAACTGTTTTTT. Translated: CASSFWGLGEKLFF.

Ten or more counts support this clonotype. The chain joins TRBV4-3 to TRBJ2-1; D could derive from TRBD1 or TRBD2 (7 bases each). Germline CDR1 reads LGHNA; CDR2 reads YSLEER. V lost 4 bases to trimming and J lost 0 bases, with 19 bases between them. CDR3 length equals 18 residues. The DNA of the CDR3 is TGCGCCAGCAGCCTAACAGGGGACTACCGGAGCTCCTACAATGAGCAGTTCTTC. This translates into CASSLTGDYRSSYNEQFF.

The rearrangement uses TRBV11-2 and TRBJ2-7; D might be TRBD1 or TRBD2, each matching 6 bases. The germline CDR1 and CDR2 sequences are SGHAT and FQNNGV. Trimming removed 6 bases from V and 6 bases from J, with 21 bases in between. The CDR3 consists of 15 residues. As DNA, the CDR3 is TGTGCCAGCAGTCGCCTGACAGGCTCGGGAGTCGAGCAGTACTTC. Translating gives CASSRLTGSGVEQYF. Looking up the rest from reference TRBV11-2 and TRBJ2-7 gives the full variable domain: EAGVAQSPRYKIIEKRQSVAFWCNPISGHATLYWYQQILGQGPKLLIQFQNNGVVDDSQLPKDRFSAERLKGVDSTLKIQPAKLEDSAVYLCASSRLTGSGVEQYFGPGTRLTVT.

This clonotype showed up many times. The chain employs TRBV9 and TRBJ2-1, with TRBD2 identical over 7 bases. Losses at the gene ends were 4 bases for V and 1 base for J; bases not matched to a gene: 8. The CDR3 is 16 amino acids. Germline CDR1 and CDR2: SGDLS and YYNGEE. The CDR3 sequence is CASSHRTRSSYNEQFF. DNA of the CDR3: TGTGCCAGCAGCCACCGGACTAGGTCTTCCTACAATGAGCAGTTCTTC.

The DNA for the CDR3 is TGTGCCAGCAGTGAAACTAGCGGGGGGTATCGTGCTAACACAGATACGCAGTATTTT. Its protein is CASSETSGGYRANTDTQYF. The V and J genes are TRBV2 and TRBJ2-3; TRBD2 agrees at 12 bases. V shed 2 bases, J shed 2 bases, and the junction held 11 bases outside the gene matches. The CDR3 loop spans 19 amino acids. The germline CDR1 and CDR2 sequences are SNHLY and FYNNEI.

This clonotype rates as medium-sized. The CDR3 DNA reads TGTGCCAGCAGCTTAGGGGGGGCCTATGGCTACACCTTC. Translated: CASSLGGAYGYTF. V is TRBV13 and J is TRBJ1-2, with D tentatively TRBD1 (6 bases). V lost 0 bases and J lost 4, with 6 bases in between. The CDR3 runs to 13 residues. CDR1 is PRHDT, CDR2 FYEKMQ, per germline (reference sequence).

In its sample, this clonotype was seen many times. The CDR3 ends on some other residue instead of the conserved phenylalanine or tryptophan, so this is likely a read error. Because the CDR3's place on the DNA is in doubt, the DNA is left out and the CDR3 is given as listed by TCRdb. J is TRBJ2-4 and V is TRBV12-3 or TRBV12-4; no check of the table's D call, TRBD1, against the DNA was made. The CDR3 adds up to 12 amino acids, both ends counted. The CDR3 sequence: CARGSSDRQRMV.

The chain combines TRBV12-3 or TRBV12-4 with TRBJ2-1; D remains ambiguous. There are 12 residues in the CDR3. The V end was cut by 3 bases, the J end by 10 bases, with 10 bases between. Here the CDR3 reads CASSFGQLEQFF. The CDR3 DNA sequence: TGTGCCAGCAGTTTTGGGCAGTTGGAGCAGTTCTTC.

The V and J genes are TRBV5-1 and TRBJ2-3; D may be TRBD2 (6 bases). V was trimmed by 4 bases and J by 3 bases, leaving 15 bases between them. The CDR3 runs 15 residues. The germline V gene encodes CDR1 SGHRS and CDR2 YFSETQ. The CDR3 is CASSEGPGGTDTQYF. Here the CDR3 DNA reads TGCGCCAGCAGCGAGGGACCCGGAGGGACAGATACGCAGTATTTT.

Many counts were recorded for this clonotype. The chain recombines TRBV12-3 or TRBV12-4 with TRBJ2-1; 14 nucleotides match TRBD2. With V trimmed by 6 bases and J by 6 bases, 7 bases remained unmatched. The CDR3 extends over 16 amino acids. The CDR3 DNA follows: TGTGCCAGCAGCATGACTAGCGGGAGGGGTTTCAATGAGCAGTTCTTC. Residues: CASSMTSGRGFNEQFF.

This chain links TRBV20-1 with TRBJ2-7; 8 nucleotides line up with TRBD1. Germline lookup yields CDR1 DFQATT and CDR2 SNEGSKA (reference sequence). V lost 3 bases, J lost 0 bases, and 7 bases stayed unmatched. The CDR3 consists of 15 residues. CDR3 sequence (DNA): TGCAGTGCTAGGACGGGACAGGACGTCTCCTACGAGCAGTACTTC. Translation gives CSARTGQDVSYEQYF.

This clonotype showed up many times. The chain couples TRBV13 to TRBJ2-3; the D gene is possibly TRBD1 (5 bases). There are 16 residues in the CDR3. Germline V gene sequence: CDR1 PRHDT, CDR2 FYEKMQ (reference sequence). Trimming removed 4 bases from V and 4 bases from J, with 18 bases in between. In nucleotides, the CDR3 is TGTGCCAGCAGCTCTCTAGTCCCAGGGCCGCCAGATACGCAGTATTTT. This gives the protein CASSSLVPGPPDTQYF.

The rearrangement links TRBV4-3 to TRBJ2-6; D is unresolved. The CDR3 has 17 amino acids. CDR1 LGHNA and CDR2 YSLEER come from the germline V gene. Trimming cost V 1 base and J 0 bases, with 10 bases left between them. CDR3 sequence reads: CASSQGSSPSGANVLTF. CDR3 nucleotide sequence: TGCGCCAGCAGCCAAGGGTCCAGCCCCTCTGGGGCCAACGTCCTGACTTTC.

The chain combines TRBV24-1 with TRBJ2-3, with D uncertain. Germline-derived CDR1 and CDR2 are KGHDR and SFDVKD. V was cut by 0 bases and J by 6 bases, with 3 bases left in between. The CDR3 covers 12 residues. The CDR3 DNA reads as TGTGCCACCAGTGATTTGGCCGATACGCAGTATTTT. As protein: CATSDLADTQYF.

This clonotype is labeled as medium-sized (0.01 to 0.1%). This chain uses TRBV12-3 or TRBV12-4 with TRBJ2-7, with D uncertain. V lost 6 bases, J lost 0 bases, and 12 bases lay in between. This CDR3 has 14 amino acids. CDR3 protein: CASSSPEGSYEQYF. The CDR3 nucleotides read TGTGCCAGCAGCTCCCCCGAAGGCTCCTACGAGCAGTACTTC.

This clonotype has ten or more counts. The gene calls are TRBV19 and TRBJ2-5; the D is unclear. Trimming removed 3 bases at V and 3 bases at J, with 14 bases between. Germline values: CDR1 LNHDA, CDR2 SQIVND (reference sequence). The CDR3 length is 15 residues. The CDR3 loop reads CASSIGWFSEETQYF. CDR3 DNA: TGTGCCAGTAGTATTGGGTGGTTTAGTGAAGAGACCCAGTACTTC.